This passage covers 21 T cell receptor beta chains from one sample sequenced in a study of blood T cell repertoires in COVID-19. Measured with immunoSEQ multiplex PCR; TCRdb has only the in-frame clones, and not every one. The table records 55,000 to 60,000 clones, more than 70% of them present only once. The material sequenced was peripheral blood. Every receptor here comes from a man aged 35 to 55 with active COVID-19.

The V and J genes are TRBV7-9 and TRBJ1-1; D unclear. Germline-derived CDR1 and CDR2 are SEHNR and FQNEAQ (reference sequence). Deletions cut 1 base from V and 7 bases from J, with 10 bases between. This CDR3 contains 13 residues. In nucleotides, the CDR3 is TGTGCCAGCAGCTTAGATGGTAGCCATGAAGCTTTCTTT. Translated: CASSLDGSHEAFF.

This sequence joins TRBV7-9 and TRBJ2-1; weak D call: TRBD2 (7 bases). Trimming left V 4 bases short and J 6 bases short, with 25 bases between. This CDR3 is built from 18 residues. Germline V gene data show CDR1 as SEHNR and CDR2 as FQNEAQ (reference sequence). This chain's CDR3 is CASSSFLGGSGAANEQFF. Here the CDR3 DNA reads TGTGCCAGCAGCTCCTTTTTAGGGGGGAGCGGGGCGGCCAATGAGCAGTTCTTC.

The chain combines TRBV12-5 with TRBJ2-1; 8 nucleotides match TRBD1. Germline lookup yields CDR1 LGHNT and CDR2 FRNRAP. This CDR3 is built from 17 residues. The V gene end was trimmed by 1 base and the J gene end by 1 base; junction bases not matched to a gene: 6. The CDR3 region has the DNA TGTGCTAGTGGTTTGGCCCTAGGACAGGGTTCCTACAATGAGCAGTTCTTC. As protein: CASGLALGQGSYNEQFF.

The CDR3 region has the DNA TGTGCCAGCAATAGGCAGGGCTCAGATACGCAGTATTTT. The encoded protein is CASNRQGSDTQYF. The chain recombines TRBV28 with TRBJ2-3; possibly TRBD1 for D (5 bases). Germline CDR1 and CDR2: MDHEN and SYDVKM. Trimming took off 7 bases at V and 4 bases at J, with 12 bases between the two ends. This CDR3 has 13 residues.

The rearrangement joins TRBV24-1 to TRBJ2-3; 8 bases line up with TRBD2. V lost 3 bases and J lost 4; bases outside the gene matches: 5. The CDR3 sequence is 15 residues long. From germline, CDR1 is KGHDR and CDR2 SFDVKD. Here the CDR3 DNA reads TGTGCCACCAGTGATAATCGGGAGGGTCCAGATACGCAGTATTTT. It codes for CATSDNREGPDTQYF.

This clone was observed a single time. The rearrangement links TRBV6-5 to TRBJ2-7, with D possibly TRBD1 on 5 matching bases. The germline V gene has CDR1 MNHEY and CDR2 SVGAGI. CDR3 length: 14 residues. Trimming pared 0 bases from V and 3 bases from J, leaving 9 bases between. The CDR3 protein is CASSYSGRDYEQYF. The CDR3 coding sequence is TGTGCCAGCAGTTACTCGGGCAGGGACTACGAGCAGTACTTC.

The chain employs TRBV30 and TRBJ2-7; TRBD1 might be the D (6 bases). This CDR3 has 13 residues. Germline V gene lookup returns CDR1 GTSNPN and CDR2 SVGIG (reference sequence). The CDR3 bases are TGTGCTCTCAGGGGTACAGCTACCTACGAGCAGTACTTC. It translates to CALRGTATYEQYF.

This clone was counted only a few times. The chain carries TRBV4-1 and TRBJ1-5; D unclear. Germline lookup yields CDR1 MGHRA and CDR2 YSYEKL. The V and J ends lost 2 bases and 0 bases respectively, with 2 bases between them. This CDR3 region has 13 residues. The CDR3 here is CASSQHSNQPQHF. CDR3 bases: TGCGCCAGCAGCCAACATAGCAATCAGCCCCAGCATTTT.

The chain joins TRBV5-1 to TRBJ2-1; D might be TRBD2 (5 bases). Per germline, CDR1 SGHRS and CDR2 YFSETQ. The CDR3 length is 17 residues. V was shortened by 1 base and J by 0 bases, with 14 bases between the two germline ends. The CDR3, as DNA: TGCGCCAGCAGCTTGTGGACTCCCGCGAGCTCCTACAATGAGCAGTTCTTC. Its protein is CASSLWTPASSYNEQFF.

This chain links TRBV7-6 with TRBJ2-3, with 11 bases aligning to TRBD2. This CDR3 comprises 17 residues. Germline lookup yields CDR1 SGHVS and CDR2 FNYEAQ. V was pared by 2 bases and J by 2 bases, with 6 bases of the junction left unmatched. CDR3 bases: TGTGCCAGCAGCTTATTTCGACTAGCGGGGTTCACAGATACGCAGTATTTT. Translating gives CASSLFRLAGFTDTQYF.

DNA of the CDR3: TGTGCCAGCAGTTGGGGACAGGGCAATCAGCCCCAGCATTTT. Protein product: CASSWGQGNQPQHF. The chain combines TRBV28 with TRBJ1-5; 8 nucleotides align to TRBD1. Germline loops: CDR1 MDHEN, CDR2 SYDVKM. V shed 4 bases, J shed 2 bases, and the junction held 1 base outside the gene matches. CDR3 length equals 14 residues.

The gene calls are TRBV28 and TRBJ1-2, with TRBD1 identical over 11 bases. V was pared by 5 bases and J by 0 bases, with 5 bases of the junction left unmatched. CDR3 length equals 16 residues. The germline CDR1 and CDR2 sequences are MDHEN and SYDVKM. The CDR3 sequence is CASSSGGQGANYGYTF. The DNA for the CDR3 is TGTGCCAGCAGTAGCGGGGGACAGGGGGCTAACTATGGCTACACCTTC.

The rearrangement joins TRBV7-3 to TRBJ2-4; 8 nucleotides agree with TRBD1. J lost 9 bases, V lost 1 base, and 8 bases had no gene match. The germline gives CDR1 SGHTA, CDR2 FQGTGA. There are 15 residues in the CDR3. CDR3 sequence (DNA): TGTGCCAGCAGCTTAAATCCAGGGGGCGCGTTCATTCAGTACTTC. It is translated as CASSLNPGGAFIQYF.

The gene calls are TRBV28 and TRBJ2-5; TRBD1 matches 9 bases. V trimming: 6 bases; J trimming: 5 bases; junction bases outside the gene matches: 10. The germline V gene has CDR1 MDHEN and CDR2 SYDVKM. This CDR3 spans 15 amino acids. The CDR3 nucleotides read TGTGCCAGCAGCCCCGACCGGGACAGGGCGGAGACCCAGTACTTC. This codes for CASSPDRDRAETQYF.

The genes are TRBV5-1 and TRBJ2-3; possibly TRBD2 for D (6 bases). This CDR3 region has 15 residues. Trimming shortened V by 0 bases and J by 5 bases, and 13 bases separated the two germline ends. Germline V CDR1 and CDR2: SGHRS, YFSETQ. The DNA for the CDR3 is TGCGCCAGCAGCTTGGGTGGGACTCCGGGAGATACGCAGTATTTT. It is translated as CASSLGGTPGDTQYF.

In its sample, this clone was seen once. This chain uses TRBV5-3 with TRBJ2-7; 7 bases align to TRBD1. Being an ORF, TRBV5-3 has a function that is uncertain. This CDR3 is built from 14 residues. V lost 2 bases and J lost 6; bases outside the gene matches: 8. The chain's CDR3 is CARSFGQEAGEQYF. CDR3 DNA: TGTGCCAGAAGCTTCGGACAGGAGGCGGGCGAGCAGTACTTC.

The chain employs TRBV10-3 and TRBJ2-1; 12 bases are a match to TRBD2. This CDR3 comprises 20 residues. V lost 5 bases to trimming and J lost 0 bases; unmatched junction nucleotides: 14. Per the germline V gene, CDR1 is ENHRY and CDR2 is SYGVKD. Written as DNA, the CDR3 is TGTGCCATCAGTTCCACTAGCGGGAGGTCTTCCCCTTACTCCTACAATGAGCAGTTCTTC. Protein sequence: CAISSTSGRSSPYSYNEQFF.

The chain links TRBV28 to TRBJ2-5; 7 bases line up with TRBD1. Germline CDR1 reads MDHEN; CDR2 reads SYDVKM. The CDR3 loop spans 15 amino acids. V dropped 3 bases and J dropped 3; count of bases not matched to a gene: 7. In DNA, the CDR3 is TGTGCCAGCAGTTTCACAGGGGTTTTAGAAGAGACCCAGTACTTC. It yields the protein CASSFTGVLEETQYF.

This clone was recorded once. The chain carries TRBV25-1 and TRBJ1-1; no definite D call. From germline, CDR1 is MGHDK and CDR2 SYGVNS. V lost 2 bases, J lost 3 bases, and 22 bases lay in between. The CDR3 is made up of 18 amino acids. In nucleotides, the CDR3 is TGTGCCAGCAGTGAAAACCCCACCGTCAGCACAGTGTACACTGAAGCTTTCTTT. Translation gives CASSENPTVSTVYTEAFF. The whole variable domain, remainder taken from reference TRBV25-1 and TRBJ1-1, is EADIYQTPRYLVIGTGKKITLECSQTMGHDKMYWYQQDPGMELHLIHYSYGVNSTEKGDLSSESTVSRIRTEHFPLTLESARPSHTSQYLCASSENPTVSTVYTEAFFGQGTRLTVV.

The chain is built from TRBV3-1 (or the pseudogene TRBV3-2) and TRBJ2-6, with TRBD1 identical over 8 bases. The germline gives CDR1 LGHDT, CDR2 YNNKEL (reference sequence). J gave up 2 bases and V 1 base, and 7 bases lay outside the gene matches. The CDR3 spans 18 residues. The CDR3 DNA reads as TGTGCCAGCAGCCAAGCCCCAGGGGGCTTAACTGGGGCCAACGTCCTGACTTTC. This gives the protein CASSQAPGGLTGANVLTF.

This sequence joins TRBV6-5 and TRBJ2-3; the D gene is possibly TRBD2 (7 bases). Between the trimmed V and J ends, which lost 6 bases and 0 bases, there was a span of 10 bases. The CDR3 runs 14 residues. Germline values: CDR1 MNHEY, CDR2 SVGAGI. CDR3 DNA sequence: TGTGCCAGCAGCAAGGGGGGGAGCACAGATACGCAGTATTTT. Its protein product is CASSKGGSTDTQYF.